These T cell receptor beta chains were read from a single sample in a study of blood T cell repertoires in COVID-19. Some clones are missing from TCRdb's copy, which holds only in-frame ones; the method was immunoSEQ multiplex PCR. The sample yields 95,000 to 150,000 clones, over 75% seen once. Sequences were obtained from peripheral blood. The source of these receptors is a man older than 75 with active or convalescent COVID-19. Each CDR3 is given with its conserved first and last residue. Size tells how often a clone was seen (once, few, many) or the class of an expanded clone, and some rows leave it out.

>TRBV5-6|NA
CASSLAGTGDQPQHF
>TRBV19|NA
CASSGQGNSPLHF
>TRBV7-9|NA
CASSLEGPTNLAFF
>TRBV30|NA
CAWSVDRVWGSSYNSPLHF
>TRBV19|NA
CASSLAGDSYEQYF
>TRBV5-1|few
CASSLGSDSQETQYF
>TRBV27|NA
CASSLQPGLAGTFSYEQYF
>TRBV29-1|NA
CSVEEQGTPDF
>TRBV27|once
CASSLLGTAGRNTEAFF
>TRBV18|NA
CASSRGLEDEQFF
>TRBV10-2|NA
CASSDRARNQPQHF
>TRBV7-9|NA
CASSSRQTENYGYTF
>TRBV7-2|NA
CASSGPPGGLVSTDTQYF
>TRBV6-1|NA
CASSEGGVPNQPQHF
>TRBV5-8|NA
CASSTGLTNTGELFF
>TRBV9|NA
CASSAQGEETQYF
>TRBV5-1|NA
CASSLAVNTEAFF
>TRBV5-1|NA
CASSSGQGGREKLFF
>TRBV10-2|few
CASSDFARGGYEQYF
>TRBV7-3|medium-sized
CASSLMALGSGANVLTF
>TRBV6-5|NA
CASSYTLAGGQFF
>TRBV6-2/TRBV6-3|NA
CASSMGGLFEKLFF
>TRBV21-1|NA
CASSDGVAGDLYEQYF
>TRBV5-1|few
CASSLEPGGPSTDTQYF
>TRBV6-2/TRBV6-3|NA
CASSYGTTSGAKNIQYF
>TRBV11-3|NA
CASSLTSGINEQFF
>TRBV6-5|NA
CASSSTGSYYGYTF
>TRBV2|NA
CASSEFSGGTQETQYF
>TRBV4-3|NA
CASSLAGGRDTQYF
>TRBV7-2|NA
CASSLVGGGSSYNEQFF
>TRBV12-3/TRBV12-4|once
CASSPRAGNTIYF
>TRBV5-5|NA
CASSWAPNEKLFF
>TRBV3-1/TRBV3-2|few
CASSQGRTSGGETQYF
>TRBV7-9|NA
CASSYTQGFEQYF
>TRBV9|NA
CASSVGSSGNTIYF
>TRBV30|NA
CAWSIGTANEKLFF
>TRBV18|few
CASSPGLLYEQYF
>TRBV5-4|NA
CASSHYDRVRSQANEKLFF
>TRBV29-1|NA
CSVGDSSYEQYF
>TRBV3-1/TRBV3-2|few
CASSQGTATDTQYF
>TRBV5-1|NA
CASSLGPSQGYEQYF
>TRBV28|NA
CASSLPGGGEKLFF